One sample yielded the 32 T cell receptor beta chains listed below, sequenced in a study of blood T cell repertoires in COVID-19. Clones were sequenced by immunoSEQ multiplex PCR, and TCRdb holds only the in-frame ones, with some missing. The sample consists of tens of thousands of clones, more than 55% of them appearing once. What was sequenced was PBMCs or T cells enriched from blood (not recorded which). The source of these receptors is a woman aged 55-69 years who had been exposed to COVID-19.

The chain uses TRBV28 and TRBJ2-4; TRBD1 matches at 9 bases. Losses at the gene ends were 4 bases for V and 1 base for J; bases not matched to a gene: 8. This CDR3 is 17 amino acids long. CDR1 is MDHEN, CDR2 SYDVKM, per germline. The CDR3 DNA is TGTGCCAGCAGTTCCACGGGACAGGGTCGGGCCAAAAACATTCAGTACTTC. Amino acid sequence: CASSSTGQGRAKNIQYF.

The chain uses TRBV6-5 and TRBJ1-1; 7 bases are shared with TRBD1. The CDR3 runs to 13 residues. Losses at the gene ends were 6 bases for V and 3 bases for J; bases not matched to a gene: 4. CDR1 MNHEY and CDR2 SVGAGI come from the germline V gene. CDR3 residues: CASRRDRDTEAFF. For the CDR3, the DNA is TGTGCCAGCAGACGGGACAGAGACACTGAAGCTTTCTTT.

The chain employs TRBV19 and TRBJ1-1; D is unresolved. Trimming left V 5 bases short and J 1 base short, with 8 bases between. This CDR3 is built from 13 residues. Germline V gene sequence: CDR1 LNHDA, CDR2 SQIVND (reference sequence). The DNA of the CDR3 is TGTGCCAGTAGTTCGACACCGAACACTGAAGCTTTCTTT. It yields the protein CASSSTPNTEAFF.

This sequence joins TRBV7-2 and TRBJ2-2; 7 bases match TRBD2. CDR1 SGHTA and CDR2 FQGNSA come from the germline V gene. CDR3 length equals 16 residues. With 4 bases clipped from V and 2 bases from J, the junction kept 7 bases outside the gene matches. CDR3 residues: CASSSPGGGNTGELFF. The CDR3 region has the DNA TGTGCCAGCAGCTCCCCAGGCGGGGGAAACACCGGGGAGCTGTTTTTT.

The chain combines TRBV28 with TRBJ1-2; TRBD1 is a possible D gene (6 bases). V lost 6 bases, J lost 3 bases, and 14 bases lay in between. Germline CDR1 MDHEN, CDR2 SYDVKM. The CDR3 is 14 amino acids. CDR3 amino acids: CASRTTGHDYGYTF. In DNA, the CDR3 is TGTGCCAGCAGGACGACGGGACACGACTATGGCTACACCTTC.

The CDR3 bases are TGTGCCATCAGAGGACAGGGGGCTTTCAATGAGCAGTTCTTC. It translates to CAIRGQGAFNEQFF. This sequence joins TRBV10-3 and TRBJ2-1; the match to TRBD1 covers 11 bases. Germline loops: CDR1 ENHRY, CDR2 SYGVKD. The CDR3 covers 14 residues. The junction had 4 bases not matched to a gene; V was cut back by 6 bases and J by 6 bases.

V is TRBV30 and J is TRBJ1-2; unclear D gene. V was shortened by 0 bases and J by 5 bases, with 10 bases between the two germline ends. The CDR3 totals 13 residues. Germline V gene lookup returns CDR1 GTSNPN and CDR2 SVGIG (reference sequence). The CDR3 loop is CAWSVKPEYGYTF. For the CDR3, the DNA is TGTGCCTGGAGTGTAAAGCCGGAGTATGGCTACACCTTC.

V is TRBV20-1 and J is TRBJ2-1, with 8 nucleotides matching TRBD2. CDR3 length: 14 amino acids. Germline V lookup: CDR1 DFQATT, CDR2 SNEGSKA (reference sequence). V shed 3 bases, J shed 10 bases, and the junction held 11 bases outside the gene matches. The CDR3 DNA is TGCAGTGCTAGTGTGACGGGGGGGATGAGCGAGCAGTTCTTC. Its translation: CSASVTGGMSEQFF.

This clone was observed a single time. This CDR3 reads CASSLGAGVLQETQYF. In nucleotides, the CDR3 is TGTGCCAGCAGCTTAGGGGCGGGAGTTCTCCAAGAGACCCAGTACTTC. The gene calls are TRBV7-9 and TRBJ2-5, with 7 bases aligning to TRBD2. CDR3 length: 16 residues. Germline V gene lookup returns CDR1 SEHNR and CDR2 FQNEAQ (reference sequence). V was clipped by 1 base and J by 1 base; unmatched bases: 6.

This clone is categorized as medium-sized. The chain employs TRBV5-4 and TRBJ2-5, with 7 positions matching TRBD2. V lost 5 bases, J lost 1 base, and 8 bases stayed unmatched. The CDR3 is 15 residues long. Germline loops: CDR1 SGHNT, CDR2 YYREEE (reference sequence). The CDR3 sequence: CASSKRGQIQETQYF. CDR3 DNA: TGTGCCAGCAGTAAGCGGGGCCAGATCCAAGAGACCCAGTACTTC. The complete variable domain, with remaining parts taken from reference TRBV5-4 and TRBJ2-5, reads ETGVTQSPTHLIKTRGQQVTLRCSSQSGHNTVSWYQQALGQGPQFIFQYYREEENGRGNFPPRFSGLQFPNYSSELNVNALELDDSALYLCASSKRGQIQETQYFGPGTRLLVL.

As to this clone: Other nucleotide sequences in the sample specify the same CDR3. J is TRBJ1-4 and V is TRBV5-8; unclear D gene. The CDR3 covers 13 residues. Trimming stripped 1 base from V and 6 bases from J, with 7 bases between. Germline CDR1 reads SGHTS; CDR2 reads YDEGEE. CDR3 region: CASSLRRYEKLFF. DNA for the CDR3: TGTGCCAGCAGCTTGAGGAGGTATGAAAAACTGTTTTTT.

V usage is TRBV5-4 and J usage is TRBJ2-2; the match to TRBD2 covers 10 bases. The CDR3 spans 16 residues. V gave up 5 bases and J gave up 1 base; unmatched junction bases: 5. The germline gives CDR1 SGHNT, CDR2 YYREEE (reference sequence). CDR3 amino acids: CASSPLAGENTGELFF. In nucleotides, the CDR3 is TGTGCCAGCAGTCCTCTAGCGGGGGAGAACACCGGGGAGCTGTTTTTT.

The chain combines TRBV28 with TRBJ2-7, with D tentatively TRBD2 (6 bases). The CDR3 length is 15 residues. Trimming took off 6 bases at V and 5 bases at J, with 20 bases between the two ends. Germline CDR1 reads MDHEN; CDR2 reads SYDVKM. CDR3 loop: CASSLNLGGVNEQYF. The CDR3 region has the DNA TGTGCCAGCAGCTTGAATCTGGGGGGAGTAAACGAGCAGTACTTC.

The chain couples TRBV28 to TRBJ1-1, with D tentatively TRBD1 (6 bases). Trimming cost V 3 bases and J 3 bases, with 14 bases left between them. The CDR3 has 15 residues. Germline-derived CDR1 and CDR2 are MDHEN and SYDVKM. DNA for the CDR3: TGTGCCAGCAGTTTCCAGGGGCGGTTGTACACTGAAGCTTTCTTT. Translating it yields CASSFQGRLYTEAFF. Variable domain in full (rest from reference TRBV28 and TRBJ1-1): DVKVTQSSRYLVKRTGEKVFLECVQDMDHENMFWYRQDPGLGLRLIYFSYDVKMKEKGDIPEGYSVSREKKERFSLILESASTNQTSMYLCASSFQGRLYTEAFFGQGTRLTVV.

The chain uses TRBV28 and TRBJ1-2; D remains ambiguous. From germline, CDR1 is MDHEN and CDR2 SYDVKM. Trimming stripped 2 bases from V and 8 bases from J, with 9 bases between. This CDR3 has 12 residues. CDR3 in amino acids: CASSLPGSGYTF. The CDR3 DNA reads TGTGCCAGCAGTTTACCAGGATCCGGCTACACCTTC.

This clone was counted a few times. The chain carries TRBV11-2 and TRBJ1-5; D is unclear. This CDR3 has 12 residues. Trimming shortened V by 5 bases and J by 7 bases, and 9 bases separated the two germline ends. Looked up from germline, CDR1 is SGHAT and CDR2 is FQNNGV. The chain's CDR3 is CASSREGQPQHF. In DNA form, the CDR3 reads TGTGCCAGCAGCCGGGAGGGACAGCCCCAGCATTTT.

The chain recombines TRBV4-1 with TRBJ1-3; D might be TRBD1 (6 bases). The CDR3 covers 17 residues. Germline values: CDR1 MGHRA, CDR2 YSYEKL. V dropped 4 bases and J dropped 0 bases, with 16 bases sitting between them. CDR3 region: CASSRKTGMSSGNTIYF. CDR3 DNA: TGCGCCAGCAGCCGAAAGACAGGAATGAGCTCTGGAAACACCATATATTTT.

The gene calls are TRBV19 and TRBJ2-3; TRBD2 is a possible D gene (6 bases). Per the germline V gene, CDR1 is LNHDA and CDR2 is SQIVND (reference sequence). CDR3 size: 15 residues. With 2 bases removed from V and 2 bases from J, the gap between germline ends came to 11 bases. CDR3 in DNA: TGTGCCAGTAGTATATTTGGGGGGAACACAGATACGCAGTATTTT. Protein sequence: CASSIFGGNTDTQYF.

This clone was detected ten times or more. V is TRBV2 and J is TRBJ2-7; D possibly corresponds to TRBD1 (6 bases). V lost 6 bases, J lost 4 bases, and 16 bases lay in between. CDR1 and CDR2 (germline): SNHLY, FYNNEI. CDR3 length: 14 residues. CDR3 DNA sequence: TGTGCCAGCAGAGACCCAGGGGTCCTATACGAGCAGTACTTC. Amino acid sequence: CASRDPGVLYEQYF.

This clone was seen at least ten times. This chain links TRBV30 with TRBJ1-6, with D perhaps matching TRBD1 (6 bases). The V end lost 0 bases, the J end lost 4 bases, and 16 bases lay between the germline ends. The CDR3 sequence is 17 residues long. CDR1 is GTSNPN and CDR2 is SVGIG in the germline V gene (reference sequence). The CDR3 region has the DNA TGTGCCTGGAGTGTAAGTCCGGCAGGGGAATATAATTCACCCCTCCACTTT. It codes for CAWSVSPAGEYNSPLHF. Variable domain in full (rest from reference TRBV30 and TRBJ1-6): SQTIHQWPATLVQPVGSPLSLECTVEGTSNPNLYWYRQAAGRGLQLLFYSVGIGQISSEVPQNLSASRPQDRQFILSSKKLLLSDSGFYLCAWSVSPAGEYNSPLHFGNGTRLTVT.

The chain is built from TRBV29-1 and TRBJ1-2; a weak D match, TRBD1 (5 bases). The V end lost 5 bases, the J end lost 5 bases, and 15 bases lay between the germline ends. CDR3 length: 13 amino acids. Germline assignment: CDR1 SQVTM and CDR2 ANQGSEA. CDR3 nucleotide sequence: TGCAGCGTTAGCCCGCTGGGGGGGTATGGCTACACCTTC. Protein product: CSVSPLGGYGYTF.

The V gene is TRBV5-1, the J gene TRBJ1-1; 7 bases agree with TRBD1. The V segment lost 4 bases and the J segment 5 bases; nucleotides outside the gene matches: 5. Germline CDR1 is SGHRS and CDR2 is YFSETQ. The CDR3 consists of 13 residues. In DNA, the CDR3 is TGCGCCAGCAGCCGAACAGGGGAAACTGAAGCTTTCTTT. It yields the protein CASSRTGETEAFF. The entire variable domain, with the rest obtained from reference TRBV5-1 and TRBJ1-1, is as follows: KAGVTQTPRYLIKTRGQQVTLSCSPISGHRSVSWYQQTPGQGLQFLFEYFSETQRNKGNFPGRFSGRQFSNSRSEMNVSTLELGDSALYLCASSRTGETEAFFGQGTRLTVV.

CDR3 DNA: TGTGCCAGCAGCTGGACAGGGGATTATGGCTACACCTTC. It encodes CASSWTGDYGYTF. This sequence joins TRBV9 and TRBJ1-2, with TRBD1 identical over 9 bases. J was trimmed by 5 bases and V by 4 bases; bases with no gene match: 3. This CDR3 is built from 13 residues. Germline CDR1 SGDLS, CDR2 YYNGEE.

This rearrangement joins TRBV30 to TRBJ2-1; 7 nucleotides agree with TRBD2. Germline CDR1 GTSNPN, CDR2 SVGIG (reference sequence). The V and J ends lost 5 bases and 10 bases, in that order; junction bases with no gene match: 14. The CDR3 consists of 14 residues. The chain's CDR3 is CAWLPGTTQHEQFF. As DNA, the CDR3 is TGTGCCTGGCTTCCCGGGACTACCCAACACGAGCAGTTCTTC.

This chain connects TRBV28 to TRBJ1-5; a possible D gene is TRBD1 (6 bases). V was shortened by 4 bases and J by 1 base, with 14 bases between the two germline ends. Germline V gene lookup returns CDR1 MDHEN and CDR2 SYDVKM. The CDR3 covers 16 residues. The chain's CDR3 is CASSSSGGASNQPQHF. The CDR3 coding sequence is TGTGCCAGCAGTTCGAGTGGGGGGGCAAGCAATCAGCCCCAGCATTTT. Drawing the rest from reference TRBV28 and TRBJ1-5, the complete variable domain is DVKVTQSSRYLVKRTGEKVFLECVQDMDHENMFWYRQDPGLGLRLIYFSYDVKMKEKGDIPEGYSVSREKKERFSLILESASTNQTSMYLCASSSSGGASNQPQHFGDGTRLSIL.

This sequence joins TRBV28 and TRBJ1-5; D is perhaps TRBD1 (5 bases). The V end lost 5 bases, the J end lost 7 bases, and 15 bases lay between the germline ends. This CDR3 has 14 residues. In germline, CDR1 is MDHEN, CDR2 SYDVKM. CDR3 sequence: CASSAGRGWQPQHF. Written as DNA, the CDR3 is TGTGCCAGCAGTGCCGGACGGGGGTGGCAGCCCCAGCATTTT.

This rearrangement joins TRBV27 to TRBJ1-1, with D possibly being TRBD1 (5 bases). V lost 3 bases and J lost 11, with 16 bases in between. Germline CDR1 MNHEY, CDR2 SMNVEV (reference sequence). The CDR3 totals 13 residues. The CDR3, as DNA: TGTGCCAGCAGTTTTAGTCAGGGAGGTCTGGCTTTCTTT. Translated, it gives CASSFSQGGLAFF.

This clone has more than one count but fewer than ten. CDR3 amino acids: CASSYGRGDSPLHF. The CDR3 DNA is TGTGCCAGCAGTTATGGCCGCGGGGATTCACCCCTCCACTTT. The chain employs TRBV27 and TRBJ1-6; D unclear. The V end was cut by 4 bases, the J end by 8 bases, with 12 bases between. Germline assignment: CDR1 MNHEY and CDR2 SMNVEV (reference sequence). This CDR3 contains 14 residues.

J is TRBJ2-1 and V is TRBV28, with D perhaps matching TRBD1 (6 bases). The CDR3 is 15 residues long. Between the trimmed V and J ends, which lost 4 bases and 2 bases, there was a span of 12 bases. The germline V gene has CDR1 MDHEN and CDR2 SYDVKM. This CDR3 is CASSSQGNPYNEQFF. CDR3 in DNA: TGTGCCAGCAGTTCACAGGGTAATCCCTACAATGAGCAGTTCTTC.

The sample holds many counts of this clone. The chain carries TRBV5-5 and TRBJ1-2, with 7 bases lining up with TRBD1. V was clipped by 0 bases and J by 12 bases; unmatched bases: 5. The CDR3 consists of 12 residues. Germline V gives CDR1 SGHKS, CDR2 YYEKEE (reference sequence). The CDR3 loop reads CASSLAETGNTF. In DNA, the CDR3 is TGTGCCAGCAGCTTGGCCGAGACAGGGAACACCTTC.

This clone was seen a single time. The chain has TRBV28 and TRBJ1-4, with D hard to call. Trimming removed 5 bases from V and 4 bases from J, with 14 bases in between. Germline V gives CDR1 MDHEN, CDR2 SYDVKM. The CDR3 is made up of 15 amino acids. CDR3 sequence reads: CASSESGVGNEKLFF. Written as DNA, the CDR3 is TGTGCCAGCAGTGAGTCCGGGGTGGGTAATGAAAAACTGTTTTTT.

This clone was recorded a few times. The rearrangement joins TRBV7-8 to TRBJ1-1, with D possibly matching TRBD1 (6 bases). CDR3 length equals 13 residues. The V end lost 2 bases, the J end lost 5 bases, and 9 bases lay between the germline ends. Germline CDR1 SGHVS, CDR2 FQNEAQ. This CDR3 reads CASSLRGGTEAFF. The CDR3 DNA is TGTGCCAGCAGCTTAAGGGGGGGGACTGAAGCTTTCTTT. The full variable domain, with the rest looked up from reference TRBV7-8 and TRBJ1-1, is GAGVSQSPRYKVAKRGQDVALRCDPISGHVSLFWYQQALGQGPEFLTYFQNEAQLDKSGLPSDRFFAERPEGSVSTLKIQRTQQEDSAVYLCASSLRGGTEAFFGQGTRLTVV.